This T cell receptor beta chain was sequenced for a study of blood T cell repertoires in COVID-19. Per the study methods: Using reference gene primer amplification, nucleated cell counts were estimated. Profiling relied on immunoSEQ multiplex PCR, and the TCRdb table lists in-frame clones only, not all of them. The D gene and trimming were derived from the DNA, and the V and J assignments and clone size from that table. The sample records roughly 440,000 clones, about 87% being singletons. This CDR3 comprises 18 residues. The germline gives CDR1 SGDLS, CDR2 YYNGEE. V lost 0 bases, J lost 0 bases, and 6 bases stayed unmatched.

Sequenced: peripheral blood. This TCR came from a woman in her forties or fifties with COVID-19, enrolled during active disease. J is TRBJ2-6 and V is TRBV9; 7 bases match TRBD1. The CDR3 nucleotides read TGTGCCAGCAGCGTAGCGCGACAGGGCATCTCTGGGGCCAACGTCCTGACTTTC. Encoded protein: CASSVARQGISGANVLTF. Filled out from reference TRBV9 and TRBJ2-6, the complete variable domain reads DSGVTQTPKHLITATGQRVTLRCSPRSGDLSVYWYQQSLDQGLQFLIQYYNGEERAKGNILERFSAQQFPDLHSELNLSSLELGDSALYFCASSVARQGISGANVLTFGAGSRLTVL.